The rows below give T cell receptor beta chains drawn from one sample of a study of T-cell reconstitution after alpha-beta-depleted transplantation in children. TCRdb re-called the PCR reads with MiXCR, one entry per CDR3 protein. The sample holds 300,000 to 400,000 distinct CDR3 sequences; about 14% are singletons and the top ten take 3.5% to 4.5%. Sequenced material: PBMCs, taken from the stem cell graft. These receptors all come from a human donor who donated a stem cell graft to a child with Fanconi anemia. Both conserved end residues are part of each CDR3. The order of the fields is clone size, D gene, V gene, J gene, CDR3 protein, CDR3 DNA. The D gene is left open where the match is weak. A clone size is listed for some rows: how often the clone was seen (once, few, many), or a class if it is expanded.

clone_size: few
d_call: NA
v_call: TRBV30
j_call: TRBJ1-6
cdr3_aa: CAWRTVGGSPLHF
cdr3_nt: TGTGCCTGGAGGACCGTAGGAGGTTCACCCCTCCACTTT

clone_size: few
d_call: NA
v_call: TRBV6-5
j_call: TRBJ2-5
cdr3_aa: CASSYFTPGEHQETQYF
cdr3_nt: TGTGCCAGCAGTTACTTCACCCCCGGGGAGCATCAAGAGACCCAGTACTTC

clone_size: few
d_call: TRBD1
v_call: TRBV4-3
j_call: TRBJ1-2
cdr3_aa: CASSQDAYPQGVGNYGYTF
cdr3_nt: TGCGCCAGCAGCCAAGACGCCTACCCGCAGGGGGTCGGTAACTATGGCTACACCTTC

clone_size: NA
d_call: NA
v_call: TRBV28
j_call: TRBJ2-1
cdr3_aa: CASSPGAYLSYNEQFF
cdr3_nt: TGTGCCAGCTCACCGGGGGCCTACCTCTCCTACAATGAGCAGTTCTTC

clone_size: few
d_call: NA
v_call: TRBV5-1
j_call: TRBJ2-1
cdr3_aa: CASSQSPDNEQFF
cdr3_nt: TGCGCCAGCAGCCAGAGTCCCGACAATGAGCAGTTCTTC

clone_size: many
d_call: NA
v_call: TRBV4-3
j_call: TRBJ2-1
cdr3_aa: CASSRGLDLYSYNEQFF
cdr3_nt: TGCGCCAGCAGCCGTGGTTTGGATCTTTACTCCTACAATGAGCAGTTCTTC

clone_size: many
d_call: TRBD2
v_call: TRBV28
j_call: TRBJ2-1
cdr3_aa: CASRTSGESSYNEQFF
cdr3_nt: TGTGCCAGCAGGACTAGCGGGGAGAGCTCCTACAATGAGCAGTTCTTC

clone_size: NA
d_call: TRBD2
v_call: TRBV23-1
j_call: TRBJ2-5
cdr3_aa: CASSQHIGTSGGQETQYF
cdr3_nt: TGCGCCAGCAGTCAACATATCGGGACTAGCGGGGGCCAAGAGACCCAGTACTTC

clone_size: NA
d_call: NA
v_call: TRBV3-1
j_call: TRBJ2-1
cdr3_aa: CASSRTDSTEQFF
cdr3_nt: TGTGCCAGCAGCCGAACAGACAGTACTGAGCAGTTCTTC

clone_size: NA
d_call: TRBD2
v_call: TRBV7-2
j_call: TRBJ2-1
cdr3_aa: CASSSGGSAYNEQFF
cdr3_nt: TGTGCCAGCAGCTCCGGGGGGAGCGCATACAATGAGCAGTTCTTC

clone_size: NA
d_call: NA
v_call: TRBV5-1
j_call: TRBJ1-3
cdr3_aa: CASSPQENSGNTIYF
cdr3_nt: TGCGCCAGCAGCCCTCAGGAAAACTCTGGAAACACCATATATTTT

clone_size: few
d_call: NA
v_call: TRBV5-5
j_call: TRBJ2-1
cdr3_aa: CASSRHQGELYNEQFF
cdr3_nt: TGTGCCAGCAGCCGCCACCAGGGAGAACTATACAATGAGCAGTTCTTC

clone_size: many
d_call: NA
v_call: TRBV7-2
j_call: TRBJ2-1
cdr3_aa: CASSLAKWGHNEQFF
cdr3_nt: TGTGCCAGCAGCTTAGCGAAGTGGGGCCACAATGAGCAGTTCTTC

clone_size: many
d_call: NA
v_call: TRBV5-1
j_call: TRBJ2-1
cdr3_aa: CASSLVSSGATNEQFF
cdr3_nt: TGCGCCAGCAGCTTGGTGTCGTCGGGGGCTACAAATGAGCAGTTCTTC

clone_size: NA
d_call: NA
v_call: TRBV9
j_call: TRBJ1-1
cdr3_aa: CASSVVGGQNTEAFF
cdr3_nt: TGTGCCAGCAGCGTAGTAGGCGGGCAGAACACTGAAGCTTTCTTT

clone_size: few
d_call: TRBD1
v_call: TRBV5-1
j_call: TRBJ1-1
cdr3_aa: CASSPGQGETEAFF
cdr3_nt: TGCGCCAGCAGCCCGGGACAGGGGGAAACTGAAGCTTTCTTT

clone_size: many
d_call: NA
v_call: TRBV20-1
j_call: TRBJ1-2
cdr3_aa: CSARSGELYGYTF
cdr3_nt: TGCAGTGCTAGAAGCGGGGAACTCTATGGCTACACCTTC

clone_size: few
d_call: NA
v_call: TRBV4-3
j_call: TRBJ1-2
cdr3_aa: CASSQDMGRPYGYTF
cdr3_nt: TGCGCCAGCAGCCAAGATATGGGTAGACCTTATGGCTACACCTTC

clone_size: many
d_call: TRBD1
v_call: TRBV7-9
j_call: TRBJ2-2
cdr3_aa: CASPSRTGVDTGELFF
cdr3_nt: TGTGCCAGCCCCTCGAGGACAGGGGTGGACACCGGGGAGCTGTTTTTT

clone_size: many
d_call: TRBD1
v_call: TRBV12-3/TRBV12-4
j_call: TRBJ1-2
cdr3_aa: CASSLTGEVKGYTF
cdr3_nt: TGTGCCAGCAGTTTAACAGGGGAGGTTAAGGGCTACACCTTC

clone_size: few
d_call: NA
v_call: TRBV5-1
j_call: TRBJ2-7
cdr3_aa: CASSLVGFDEQYF
cdr3_nt: TGCGCCAGCAGCTTGGTAGGTTTTGACGAGCAGTACTTC

clone_size: many
d_call: NA
v_call: TRBV12-3/TRBV12-4
j_call: TRBJ1-1
cdr3_aa: CASTLRLNTEAFF
cdr3_nt: TGTGCCAGCACTTTAAGGTTGAACACTGAAGCTTTCTTT

clone_size: few
d_call: TRBD1
v_call: TRBV19
j_call: TRBJ1-2
cdr3_aa: CASRRRDREDGYTF
cdr3_nt: TGTGCCAGTAGACGCCGGGACAGGGAGGATGGCTACACCTTC

clone_size: few
d_call: NA
v_call: TRBV2
j_call: TRBJ2-7
cdr3_aa: CASVPHYEQYF
cdr3_nt: TGTGCCAGTGTCCCCCACTACGAGCAGTACTTC

clone_size: NA
d_call: NA
v_call: TRBV18
j_call: TRBJ2-5
cdr3_aa: CASSPPGQRKETQYF
cdr3_nt: TGTGCCAGCTCACCGCCGGGACAAAGAAAAGAGACCCAGTACTTC

clone_size: NA
d_call: NA
v_call: TRBV7-9
j_call: TRBJ2-4
cdr3_aa: CASGGSGFSIQYF
cdr3_nt: TGTGCCAGCGGGGGATCAGGGTTCAGCATTCAGTACTTC

clone_size: many
d_call: NA
v_call: TRBV7-2
j_call: TRBJ2-3
cdr3_aa: CASSLGLDTQYF
cdr3_nt: TGTGCCAGCAGCTTAGGTTTGGATACGCAGTATTTT

clone_size: few
d_call: NA
v_call: TRBV10-3
j_call: TRBJ2-1
cdr3_aa: CAISEYDTTSSYNEQFF
cdr3_nt: TGTGCCATCAGTGAGTATGACACCACGAGCTCCTACAATGAGCAGTTCTTC

clone_size: few
d_call: TRBD1
v_call: TRBV5-4
j_call: TRBJ1-6
cdr3_aa: CASSFQGTGGARNNSPLHF
cdr3_nt: TGTGCCAGCAGCTTTCAAGGGACAGGGGGCGCAAGGAATAATTCACCCCTCCACTTT

clone_size: few
d_call: NA
v_call: TRBV4-3
j_call: TRBJ1-1
cdr3_aa: CASSQENPSTEAFF
cdr3_nt: TGCGCCAGCAGCCAAGAGAACCCCAGCACTGAAGCTTTCTTT

clone_size: few
d_call: NA
v_call: TRBV13
j_call: TRBJ1-1
cdr3_aa: CASSASRVLNTEAFF
cdr3_nt: TGTGCCAGCAGTGCTAGCCGGGTTCTGAACACTGAAGCTTTCTTT

clone_size: many
d_call: NA
v_call: TRBV10-3
j_call: TRBJ2-3
cdr3_aa: CAITRSSTDTQYF
cdr3_nt: TGTGCCATCACCAGATCTAGCACAGATACGCAGTATTTT

clone_size: few
d_call: TRBD2
v_call: TRBV5-1
j_call: TRBJ2-2
cdr3_aa: CASSLIGTSGGINTGELFF
cdr3_nt: TGCGCCAGCAGCCTCATAGGGACTAGCGGGGGAATCAACACCGGGGAGCTGTTTTTT

clone_size: few
d_call: NA
v_call: TRBV6-4
j_call: TRBJ2-2
cdr3_aa: CASSDSGGNTGELFF
cdr3_nt: TGTGCCAGCAGTGACTCGGGCGGCAACACCGGGGAGCTGTTTTTT

clone_size: few
d_call: NA
v_call: TRBV7-9
j_call: TRBJ2-5
cdr3_aa: CASSPQGPETQYF
cdr3_nt: TGTGCCAGCAGCCCCCAGGGGCCGGAGACCCAGTACTTC

clone_size: few
d_call: TRBD1
v_call: TRBV19
j_call: TRBJ1-2
cdr3_aa: CASSTGVGGYTF
cdr3_nt: TGTGCCAGTTCGACAGGGGTGGGTGGCTACACCTTC

clone_size: NA
d_call: NA
v_call: TRBV5-1
j_call: TRBJ2-1
cdr3_aa: CASQRAGSSYNEQFF
cdr3_nt: TGCGCCAGCCAGCGGGCGGGGAGCTCCTACAATGAGCAGTTCTTC

clone_size: NA
d_call: NA
v_call: TRBV6-1
j_call: TRBJ1-5
cdr3_aa: CASSEQGGRFQNQPQHF
cdr3_nt: TGTGCCAGCAGTGAACAAGGGGGACGTTTTCAAAATCAGCCCCAGCATTTT

clone_size: NA
d_call: NA
v_call: TRBV11-2
j_call: TRBJ1-2
cdr3_aa: CASSTEGQGYTF
cdr3_nt: TGTGCCAGCAGCACGGAGGGTCAGGGCTACACCTTC

clone_size: many
d_call: NA
v_call: TRBV6-5
j_call: TRBJ2-5
cdr3_aa: CASSLSLQETQYF
cdr3_nt: TGTGCCAGCAGTTTATCCCTCCAAGAGACCCAGTACTTC

clone_size: few
d_call: NA
v_call: TRBV5-1
j_call: TRBJ1-2
cdr3_aa: CASSKTPQRKDGYTF
cdr3_nt: TGCGCCAGCAGTAAGACTCCCCAGCGAAAGGACGGCTACACCTTC

clone_size: few
d_call: TRBD1
v_call: TRBV5-1
j_call: TRBJ1-2
cdr3_aa: CASSLGDRPPGGLANYGYTF
cdr3_nt: TGCGCCAGCAGCTTGGGGGACAGGCCTCCCGGTGGGTTAGCTAACTATGGCTACACCTTC

clone_size: few
d_call: NA
v_call: TRBV14
j_call: TRBJ1-1
cdr3_aa: CASSQIQGRHTEAFF
cdr3_nt: TGTGCCAGCAGCCAAATACAGGGTAGGCACACTGAAGCTTTCTTT

clone_size: many
d_call: NA
v_call: TRBV7-2
j_call: TRBJ1-5
cdr3_aa: CASREGLRNQPQHF
cdr3_nt: TGTGCCAGCAGAGAGGGCCTCAGAAATCAGCCCCAGCATTTT

clone_size: few
d_call: NA
v_call: TRBV11-2
j_call: TRBJ2-1
cdr3_aa: CASSLDRLARNEQFF
cdr3_nt: TGTGCCAGCAGCTTAGATAGGTTAGCAAGGAATGAGCAGTTCTTC

clone_size: many
d_call: NA
v_call: TRBV5-1
j_call: TRBJ2-1
cdr3_aa: CASSPLPQDNEQFF
cdr3_nt: TGCGCCAGCAGCCCCCTACCCCAAGACAATGAGCAGTTCTTC

clone_size: few
d_call: TRBD1
v_call: TRBV5-1
j_call: TRBJ2-2
cdr3_aa: CASSNRGNTGELFF
cdr3_nt: TGCGCCAGCAGCAACAGGGGGAACACCGGGGAGCTGTTTTTT

clone_size: NA
d_call: NA
v_call: TRBV2
j_call: TRBJ2-7
cdr3_aa: CASSEGQTYEQYF
cdr3_nt: TGTGCCAGCAGTGAAGGACAGACCTACGAGCAGTACTTC

clone_size: many
d_call: NA
v_call: TRBV27
j_call: TRBJ2-2
cdr3_aa: CASKRSNTGELFF
cdr3_nt: TGTGCCAGCAAAAGATCGAACACCGGGGAGCTGTTTTTT

clone_size: many
d_call: NA
v_call: TRBV6-2/TRBV6-3
j_call: TRBJ2-1
cdr3_aa: CASSYPDSEQFF
cdr3_nt: TGTGCCAGCAGTTACCCGGATTCAGAGCAGTTCTTC

clone_size: few
d_call: NA
v_call: TRBV3-1
j_call: TRBJ1-4
cdr3_aa: CASSQDDEKLFF
cdr3_nt: TGTGCCAGCAGCCAAGATGATGAAAAACTGTTTTTT

clone_size: many
d_call: NA
v_call: TRBV6-2/TRBV6-3
j_call: TRBJ1-1
cdr3_aa: CASSLDSPNTEAFF
cdr3_nt: TGTGCCAGCAGCCTAGACAGCCCGAACACTGAAGCTTTCTTT

clone_size: NA
d_call: NA
v_call: TRBV4-2
j_call: TRBJ1-4
cdr3_aa: CASSPSGGGAEKLFF
cdr3_nt: TGTGCCAGCAGCCCCTCCGGGGGGGGGGCTGAAAAACTGTTTTTT

clone_size: NA
d_call: TRBD1
v_call: TRBV7-2
j_call: TRBJ1-1
cdr3_aa: CASNRDRNTEAFF
cdr3_nt: TGTGCCAGCAATAGGGACAGGAACACTGAAGCTTTCTTT

clone_size: NA
d_call: NA
v_call: TRBV20-1
j_call: TRBJ1-5
cdr3_aa: CSARGKRDYQPQHF
cdr3_nt: TGCAGTGCTAGAGGAAAAAGAGACTATCAGCCCCAGCATTTT

clone_size: many
d_call: NA
v_call: TRBV4-2
j_call: TRBJ1-1
cdr3_aa: CASSQGSSNTEAFF
cdr3_nt: TGTGCCAGCAGCCAGGGCAGTTCGAACACTGAAGCTTTCTTT

clone_size: NA
d_call: TRBD1
v_call: TRBV5-1
j_call: TRBJ2-7
cdr3_aa: CASSPQGTSYEQYF
cdr3_nt: TGCGCCAGCAGCCCACAGGGGACCTCCTACGAGCAGTACTTC